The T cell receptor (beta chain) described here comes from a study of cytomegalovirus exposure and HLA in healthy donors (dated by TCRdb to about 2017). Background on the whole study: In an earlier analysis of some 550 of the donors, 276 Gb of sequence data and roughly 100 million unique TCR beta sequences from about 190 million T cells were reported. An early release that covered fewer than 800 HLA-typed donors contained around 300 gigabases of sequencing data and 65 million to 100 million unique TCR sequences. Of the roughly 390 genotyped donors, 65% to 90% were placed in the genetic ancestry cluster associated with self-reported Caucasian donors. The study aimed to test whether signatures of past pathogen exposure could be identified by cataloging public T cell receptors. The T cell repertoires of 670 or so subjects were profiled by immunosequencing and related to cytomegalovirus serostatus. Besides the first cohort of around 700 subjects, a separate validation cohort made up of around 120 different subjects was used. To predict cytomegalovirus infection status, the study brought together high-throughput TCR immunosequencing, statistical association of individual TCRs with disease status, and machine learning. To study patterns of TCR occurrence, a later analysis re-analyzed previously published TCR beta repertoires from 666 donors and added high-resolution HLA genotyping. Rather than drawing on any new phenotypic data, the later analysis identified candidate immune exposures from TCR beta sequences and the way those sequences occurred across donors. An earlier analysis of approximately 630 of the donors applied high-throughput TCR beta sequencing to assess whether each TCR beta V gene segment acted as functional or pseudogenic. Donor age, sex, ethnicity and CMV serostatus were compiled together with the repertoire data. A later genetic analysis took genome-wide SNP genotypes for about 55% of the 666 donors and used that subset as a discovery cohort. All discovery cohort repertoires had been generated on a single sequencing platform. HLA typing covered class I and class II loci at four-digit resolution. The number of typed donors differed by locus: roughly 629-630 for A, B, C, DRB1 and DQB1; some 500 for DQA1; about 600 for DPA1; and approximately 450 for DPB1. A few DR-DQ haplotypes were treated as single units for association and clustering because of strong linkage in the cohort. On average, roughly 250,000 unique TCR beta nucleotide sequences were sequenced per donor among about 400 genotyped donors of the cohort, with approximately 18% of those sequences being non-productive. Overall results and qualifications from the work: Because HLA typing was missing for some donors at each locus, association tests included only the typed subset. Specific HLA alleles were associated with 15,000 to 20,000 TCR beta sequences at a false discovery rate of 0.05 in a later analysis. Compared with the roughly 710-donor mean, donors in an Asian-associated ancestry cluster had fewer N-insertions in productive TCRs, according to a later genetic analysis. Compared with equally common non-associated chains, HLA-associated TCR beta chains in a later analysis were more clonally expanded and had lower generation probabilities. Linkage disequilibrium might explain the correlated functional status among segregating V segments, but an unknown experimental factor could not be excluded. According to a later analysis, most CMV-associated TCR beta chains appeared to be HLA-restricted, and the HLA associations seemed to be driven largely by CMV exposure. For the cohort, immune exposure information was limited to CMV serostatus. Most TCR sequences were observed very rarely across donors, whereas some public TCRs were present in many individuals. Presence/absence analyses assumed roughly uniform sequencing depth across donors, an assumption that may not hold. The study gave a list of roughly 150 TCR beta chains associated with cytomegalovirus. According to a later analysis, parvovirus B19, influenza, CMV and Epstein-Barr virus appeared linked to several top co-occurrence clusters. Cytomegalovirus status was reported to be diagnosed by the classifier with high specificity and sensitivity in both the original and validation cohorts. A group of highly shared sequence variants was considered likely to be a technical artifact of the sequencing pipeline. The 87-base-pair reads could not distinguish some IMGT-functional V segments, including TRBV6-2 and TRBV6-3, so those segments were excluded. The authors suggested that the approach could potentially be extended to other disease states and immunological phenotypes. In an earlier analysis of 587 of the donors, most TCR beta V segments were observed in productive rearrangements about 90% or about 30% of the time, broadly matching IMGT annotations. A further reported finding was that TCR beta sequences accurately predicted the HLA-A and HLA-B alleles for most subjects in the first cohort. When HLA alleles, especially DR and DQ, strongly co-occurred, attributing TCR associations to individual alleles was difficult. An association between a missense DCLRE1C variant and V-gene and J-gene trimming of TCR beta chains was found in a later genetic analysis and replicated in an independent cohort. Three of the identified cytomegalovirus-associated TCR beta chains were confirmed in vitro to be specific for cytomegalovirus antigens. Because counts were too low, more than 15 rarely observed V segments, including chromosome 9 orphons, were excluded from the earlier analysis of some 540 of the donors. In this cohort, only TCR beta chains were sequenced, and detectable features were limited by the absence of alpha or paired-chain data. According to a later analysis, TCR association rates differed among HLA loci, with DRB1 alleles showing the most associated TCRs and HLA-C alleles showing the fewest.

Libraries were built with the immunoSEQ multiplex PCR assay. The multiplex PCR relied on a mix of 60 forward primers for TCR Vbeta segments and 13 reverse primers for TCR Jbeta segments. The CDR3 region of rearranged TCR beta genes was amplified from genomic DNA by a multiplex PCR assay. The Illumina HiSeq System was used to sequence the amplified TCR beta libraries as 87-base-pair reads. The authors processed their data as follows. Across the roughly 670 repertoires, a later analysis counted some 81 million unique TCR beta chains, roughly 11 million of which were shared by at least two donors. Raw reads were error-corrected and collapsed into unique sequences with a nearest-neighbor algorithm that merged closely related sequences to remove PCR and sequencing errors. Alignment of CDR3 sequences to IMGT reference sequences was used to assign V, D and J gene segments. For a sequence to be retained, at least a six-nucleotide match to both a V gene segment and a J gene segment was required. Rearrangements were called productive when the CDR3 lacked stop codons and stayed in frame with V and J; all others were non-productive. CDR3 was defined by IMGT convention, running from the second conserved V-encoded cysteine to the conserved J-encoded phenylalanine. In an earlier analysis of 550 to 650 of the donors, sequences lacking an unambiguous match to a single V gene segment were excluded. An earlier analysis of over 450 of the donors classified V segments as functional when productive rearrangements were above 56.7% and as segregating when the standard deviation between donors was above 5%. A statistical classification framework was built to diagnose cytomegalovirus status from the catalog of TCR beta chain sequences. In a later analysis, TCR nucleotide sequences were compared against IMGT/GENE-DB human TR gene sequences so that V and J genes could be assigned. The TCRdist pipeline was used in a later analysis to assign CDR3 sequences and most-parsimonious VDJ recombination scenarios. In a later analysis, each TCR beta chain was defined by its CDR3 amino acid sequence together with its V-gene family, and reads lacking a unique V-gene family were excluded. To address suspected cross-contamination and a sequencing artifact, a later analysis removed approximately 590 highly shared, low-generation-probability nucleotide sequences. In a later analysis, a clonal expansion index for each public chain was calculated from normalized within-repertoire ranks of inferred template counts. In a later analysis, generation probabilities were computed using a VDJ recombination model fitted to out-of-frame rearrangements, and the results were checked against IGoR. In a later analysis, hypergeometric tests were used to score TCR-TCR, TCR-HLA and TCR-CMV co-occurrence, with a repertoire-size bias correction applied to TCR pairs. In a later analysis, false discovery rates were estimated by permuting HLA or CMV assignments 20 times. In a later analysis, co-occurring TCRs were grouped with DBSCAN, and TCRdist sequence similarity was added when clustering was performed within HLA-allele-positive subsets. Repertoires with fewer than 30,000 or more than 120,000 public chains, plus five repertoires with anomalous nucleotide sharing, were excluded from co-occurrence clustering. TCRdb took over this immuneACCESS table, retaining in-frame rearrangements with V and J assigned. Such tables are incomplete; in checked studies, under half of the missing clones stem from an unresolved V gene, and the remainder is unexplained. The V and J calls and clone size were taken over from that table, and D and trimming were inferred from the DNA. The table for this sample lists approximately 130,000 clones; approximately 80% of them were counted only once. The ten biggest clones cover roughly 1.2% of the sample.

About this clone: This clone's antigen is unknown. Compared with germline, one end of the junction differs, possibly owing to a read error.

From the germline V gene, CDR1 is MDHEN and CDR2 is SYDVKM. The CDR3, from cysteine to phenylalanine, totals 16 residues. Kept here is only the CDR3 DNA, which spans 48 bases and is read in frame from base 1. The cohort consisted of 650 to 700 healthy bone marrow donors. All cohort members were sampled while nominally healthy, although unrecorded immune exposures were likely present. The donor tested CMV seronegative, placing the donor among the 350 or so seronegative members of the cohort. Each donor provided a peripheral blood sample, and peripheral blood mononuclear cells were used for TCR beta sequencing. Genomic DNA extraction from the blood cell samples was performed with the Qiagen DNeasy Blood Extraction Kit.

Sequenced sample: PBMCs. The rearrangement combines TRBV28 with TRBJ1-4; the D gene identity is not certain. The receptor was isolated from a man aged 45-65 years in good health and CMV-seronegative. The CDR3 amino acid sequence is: CAGSSPSQATNEKLFF. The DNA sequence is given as TGTGCCGGCAGTTCCCCGAGTCAGGCAACTAATGAAAAACTGTTTTTT.